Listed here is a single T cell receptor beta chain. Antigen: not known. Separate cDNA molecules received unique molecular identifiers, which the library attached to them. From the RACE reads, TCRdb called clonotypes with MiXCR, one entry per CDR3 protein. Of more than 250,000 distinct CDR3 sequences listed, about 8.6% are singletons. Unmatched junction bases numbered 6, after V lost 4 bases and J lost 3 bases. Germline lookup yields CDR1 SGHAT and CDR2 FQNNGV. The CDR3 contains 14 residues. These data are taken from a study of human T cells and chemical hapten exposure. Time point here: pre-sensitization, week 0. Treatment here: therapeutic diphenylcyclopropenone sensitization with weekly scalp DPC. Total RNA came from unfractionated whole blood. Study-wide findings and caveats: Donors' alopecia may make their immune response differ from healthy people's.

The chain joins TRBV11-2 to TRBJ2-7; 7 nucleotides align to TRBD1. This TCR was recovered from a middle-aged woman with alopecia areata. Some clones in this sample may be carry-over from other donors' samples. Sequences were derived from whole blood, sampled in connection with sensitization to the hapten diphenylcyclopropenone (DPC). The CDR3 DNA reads TGTGCCAGCAGCTCACAGGGGATTAACTACGAGCAGTACTTC. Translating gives CASSSQGINYEQYF.